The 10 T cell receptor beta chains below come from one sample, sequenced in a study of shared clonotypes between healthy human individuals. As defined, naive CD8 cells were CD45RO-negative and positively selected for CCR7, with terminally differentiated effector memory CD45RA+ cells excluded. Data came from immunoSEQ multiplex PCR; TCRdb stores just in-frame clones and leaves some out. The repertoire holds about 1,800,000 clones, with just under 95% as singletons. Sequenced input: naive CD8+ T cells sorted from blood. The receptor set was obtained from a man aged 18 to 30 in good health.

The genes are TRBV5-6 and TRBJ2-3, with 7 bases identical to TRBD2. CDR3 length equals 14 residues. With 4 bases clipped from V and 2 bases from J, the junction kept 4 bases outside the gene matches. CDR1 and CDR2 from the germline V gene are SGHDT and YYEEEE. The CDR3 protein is CASSDGTTTDTQYF. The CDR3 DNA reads TGTGCCAGCAGCGACGGGACTACCACAGATACGCAGTATTTT. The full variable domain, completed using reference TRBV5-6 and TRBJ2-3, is DAGVTQSPTHLIKTRGQQVTLRCSPKSGHDTVSWYQQALGQGPQFIFQYYEEEERQRGNFPDRFSGHQFPNYSSELNVNALLLGDSALYLCASSDGTTTDTQYFGPGTRLTVL.

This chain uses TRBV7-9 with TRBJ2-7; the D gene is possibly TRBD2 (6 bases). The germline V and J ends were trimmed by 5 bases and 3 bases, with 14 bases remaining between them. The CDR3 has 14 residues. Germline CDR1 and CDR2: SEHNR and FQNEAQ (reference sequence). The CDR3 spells CASSPRLGGYEQYF. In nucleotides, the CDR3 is TGTGCCAGCAGCCCACGACTAGGAGGCTACGAGCAGTACTTC.

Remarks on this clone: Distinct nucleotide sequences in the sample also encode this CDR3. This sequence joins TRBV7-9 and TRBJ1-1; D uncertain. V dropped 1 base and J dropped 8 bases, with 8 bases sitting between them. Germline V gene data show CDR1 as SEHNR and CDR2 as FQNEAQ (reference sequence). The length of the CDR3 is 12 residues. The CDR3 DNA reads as TGTGCCAGCAGCTTAGGAGCGTTGGAAGCTTTCTTT. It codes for CASSLGALEAFF.

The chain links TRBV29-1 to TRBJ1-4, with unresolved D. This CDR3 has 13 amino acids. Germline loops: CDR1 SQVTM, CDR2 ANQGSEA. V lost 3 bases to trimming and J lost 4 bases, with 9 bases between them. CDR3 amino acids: CSVDSGFNEKLFF. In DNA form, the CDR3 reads TGCAGCGTTGATTCCGGTTTTAATGAAAAACTGTTTTTT.

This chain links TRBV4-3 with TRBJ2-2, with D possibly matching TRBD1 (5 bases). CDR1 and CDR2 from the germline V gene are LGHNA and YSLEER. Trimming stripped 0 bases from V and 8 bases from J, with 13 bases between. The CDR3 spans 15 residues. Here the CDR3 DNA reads TGCGCCAGCAGCCAAGATCAGGGCTTATCTGGGGAGCTGTTTTTT. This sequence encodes CASSQDQGLSGELFF.

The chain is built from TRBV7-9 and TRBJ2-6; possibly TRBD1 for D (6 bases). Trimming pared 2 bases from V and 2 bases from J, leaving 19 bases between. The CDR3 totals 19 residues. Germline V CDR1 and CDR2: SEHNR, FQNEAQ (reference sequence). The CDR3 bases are TGTGCCAGCAGCTTAAGCACAGGGATCTTGGGCACTGGGGCCAACGTCCTGACTTTC. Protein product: CASSLSTGILGTGANVLTF.

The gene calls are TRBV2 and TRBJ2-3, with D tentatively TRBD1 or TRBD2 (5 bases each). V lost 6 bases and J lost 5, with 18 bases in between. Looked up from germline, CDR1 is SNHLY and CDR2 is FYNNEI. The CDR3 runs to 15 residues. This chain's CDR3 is CASRDRHGAEDTQYF. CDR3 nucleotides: TGTGCCAGCAGAGATCGGCACGGGGCGGAAGATACGCAGTATTTT.

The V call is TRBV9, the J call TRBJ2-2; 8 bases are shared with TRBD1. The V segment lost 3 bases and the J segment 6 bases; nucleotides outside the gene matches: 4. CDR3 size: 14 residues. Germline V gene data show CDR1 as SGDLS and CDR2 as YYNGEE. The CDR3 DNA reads TGTGCCAGCAGCGAGAAACAGGGGGCCGGGGAGCTGTTTTTT. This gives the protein CASSEKQGAGELFF.

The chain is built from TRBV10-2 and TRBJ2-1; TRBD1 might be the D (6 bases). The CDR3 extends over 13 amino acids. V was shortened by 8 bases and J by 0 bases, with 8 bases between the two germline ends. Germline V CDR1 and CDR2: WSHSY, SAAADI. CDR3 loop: CASGGSSYNEQFF. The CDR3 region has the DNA TGCGCCAGCGGGGGCAGCTCCTACAATGAGCAGTTCTTC.

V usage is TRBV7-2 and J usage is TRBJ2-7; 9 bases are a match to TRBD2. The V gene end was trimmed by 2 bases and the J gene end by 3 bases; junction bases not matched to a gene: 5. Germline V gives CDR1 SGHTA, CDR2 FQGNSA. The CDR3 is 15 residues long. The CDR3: CASSLWREGNYEQYF. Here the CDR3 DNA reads TGTGCCAGCAGCTTATGGCGGGAGGGAAACTACGAGCAGTACTTC.